Presented here are 28 T cell receptor beta chains from one specimen sequenced in a study of blood T cells in healthy people across ages. Together with a sample-barcoded 5' primer, a J-beta primer mix was included in a second PCR lasting about 6 to 11 cycles. TCRdb re-called the 5' RACE reads with MiXCR, one entry per CDR3 protein. The sample has just over 1 million distinct CDR3 sequences; 45% are singletons. The material sequenced was blood. These receptors were taken from an older woman in good health.

This clonotype was detected a few times. This chain joins TRBV7-8 and TRBJ2-1; TRBD2 matches at 13 bases. The germline V gene has CDR1 SGHVS and CDR2 FQNEAQ. V trimming: 0 bases; J trimming: 6 bases; junction bases outside the gene matches: 11. There are 19 residues in the CDR3. The CDR3 loop is CASSLARTSGRSVRNEQFF. The CDR3 nucleotides are TGTGCCAGCAGCTTAGCTCGGACTAGCGGGAGATCCGTCCGCAATGAGCAGTTCTTC. Filled out from reference TRBV7-8 and TRBJ2-1, the complete variable domain reads GAGVSQSPRYKVAKRGQDVALRCDPISGHVSLFWYQQALGQGPEFLTYFQNEAQLDKSGLPSDRFFAERPEGSVSTLKIQRTQQEDSAVYLCASSLARTSGRSVRNEQFFGPGTRLTVL.

V usage is TRBV5-1 and J usage is TRBJ2-1; D remains ambiguous. This CDR3 is 13 amino acids long. V dropped 0 bases and J dropped 8 bases, with 9 bases sitting between them. CDR1 SGHRS and CDR2 YFSETQ come from the germline V gene. CDR3: CASSLEVQHEQFF. In DNA, the CDR3 is TGCGCCAGCAGCTTGGAAGTACAGCATGAGCAGTTCTTC.

This clonotype was detected only once. This chain connects TRBV5-1 to TRBJ2-7; 8 nucleotides align to TRBD2. V lost 7 bases and J lost 0; bases outside the gene matches: 15. From germline, CDR1 is SGHRS and CDR2 YFSETQ. This CDR3 has 17 residues. The CDR3 DNA sequence: TGCGCCAGCGGTTTAAACAGGGCGGGAGGTACCTCCTACGAGCAGTACTTC. Its protein is CASGLNRAGGTSYEQYF.

This rearrangement joins TRBV28 to TRBJ1-2; 7 bases match TRBD1. V dropped 9 bases and J dropped 1; count of bases not matched to a gene: 8. This CDR3 contains 14 residues. Germline CDR1 MDHEN, CDR2 SYDVKM. CDR3 bases: TGTGCCAGTAGCTGGGACAGTTTTAACTATGGCTACACCTTC. Its translation is CASSWDSFNYGYTF.

V and J are TRBV7-9 and TRBJ2-5; 7 nucleotides align to TRBD1. The trim removed 1 base at V and 5 bases at J, leaving 7 bases unmatched. The CDR3 extends over 15 amino acids. CDR1 and CDR2 from the germline V gene are SEHNR and FQNEAQ (reference sequence). CDR3 in DNA: TGTGCCAGCAGCTTAGTTACAGGGGCAATCGAGACCCAGTACTTC. Translating gives CASSLVTGAIETQYF.

J is TRBJ2-3 and V is TRBV12-3 or TRBV12-4; D is perhaps TRBD2 (5 bases). The CDR3 covers 14 residues. V was trimmed by 5 bases and J by 6 bases, leaving 15 bases between them. This CDR3 is CASSLTGIRDTQYF. In DNA form, the CDR3 reads TGTGCCAGCAGTCTCACGGGGATTCGGGATACGCAGTATTTT.

This clonotype has just a few counts. J is TRBJ1-2 and V is TRBV27; D is uncertain. There are 13 residues in the CDR3. Trimming took 2 bases from V and 3 from J, leaving 7 bases between them. Germline V gives CDR1 MNHEY, CDR2 SMNVEV (reference sequence). CDR3 loop: CASSLRRDYGYTF. CDR3 bases: TGTGCCAGCAGTTTACGACGGGACTATGGCTACACCTTC.

This clonotype appeared a single time. This sequence joins TRBV27 and TRBJ2-7, with 7 positions matching TRBD1. The CDR3 consists of 16 residues. Germline trimming cut 1 base from V and 7 bases from J; bases unmatched to any gene: 13. Germline values: CDR1 MNHEY, CDR2 SMNVEV (reference sequence). CDR3 sequence: CASSLYPGGSNNEQYF. DNA of the CDR3: TGTGCCAGCAGTTTATATCCAGGGGGATCTAACAATGAGCAGTACTTC.

This clonotype has just a few counts. This chain uses TRBV28 with TRBJ2-7; D is perhaps TRBD2 (7 bases). This CDR3 comprises 15 residues. The germline V gene encodes CDR1 MDHEN and CDR2 SYDVKM. V gave up 3 bases and J gave up 2 bases, with 14 bases separating them. CDR3 residues: CASSFPQRDTYEQYF. CDR3 DNA: TGTGCCAGCAGTTTCCCTCAGCGGGACACCTACGAGCAGTACTTC.

This sequence joins TRBV10-2 and TRBJ1-5; 7 bases agree with TRBD1. The CDR3 is made up of 14 amino acids. V gave up 8 bases and J gave up 7 bases; unmatched junction bases: 11. Per germline, CDR1 WSHSY and CDR2 SAAADI. In DNA form, the CDR3 reads TGCGCCAGCGCCGAGGGGGCTATTACACAGCCCCAGCATTTT. Its translation: CASAEGAITQPQHF.

The chain employs TRBV6-6 and TRBJ2-3, with a weak D call TRBD2 (5 bases). V was clipped by 7 bases and J by 4 bases, with 24 bases between them. CDR1 is MNHNY and CDR2 is SVGAGI in the germline V gene (reference sequence). CDR3 length: 17 amino acids. This CDR3 reads CASTPRVGSTLSDTQYF. The CDR3 DNA reads TGTGCCAGCACCCCGAGGGTCGGGTCCACGCTATCAGATACGCAGTATTTT.

This clonotype was recorded a few times. The chain couples TRBV7-9 to TRBJ2-4; D might be TRBD1 (5 bases). CDR1 SEHNR and CDR2 FQNEAQ come from the germline V gene (reference sequence). CDR3 length: 12 amino acids. V was shortened by 5 bases and J by 6 bases, with 8 bases between the two germline ends. The CDR3 sequence: CASSVTGNIQYF. The DNA of the CDR3 is TGTGCCAGCAGCGTAACAGGAAACATTCAGTACTTC.

The chain is built from TRBV19 and TRBJ2-1; unclear D gene. Germline V gene data show CDR1 as LNHDA and CDR2 as SQIVND (reference sequence). CDR3 size: 15 residues. V was trimmed by 4 bases and J by 2 bases, leaving 12 bases between them. The CDR3 here is CASSTPVSPYNEQFF. CDR3 DNA: TGTGCCAGTAGTACGCCAGTCTCCCCCTACAATGAGCAGTTCTTC. Based on the CDR3 plus reference TRBV19 and TRBJ2-1, the full variable domain is DGGITQSPKYLFRKEGQNVTLSCEQNLNHDAMYWYRQDPGQGLRLIYYSQIVNDFQKGDIAEGYSVSREKKESFPLTVTSAQKNPTAFYLCASSTPVSPYNEQFFGPGTRLTVL.

This clonotype was picked up a small number of times. The chain carries TRBV6-5 and TRBJ2-7, with D perhaps TRBD2 (5 bases). Trimming removed 8 bases from V and 3 bases from J, with 11 bases in between. From germline, CDR1 is MNHEY and CDR2 SVGAGI. This CDR3 spans 12 amino acids. CDR3 nucleotides: TGTGCCAGCGGACTCTTGTACTACGAGCAGTACTTC. It specifies CASGLLYYEQYF.

V gene TRBV12-3 or TRBV12-4 combines with J gene TRBJ2-7, with 8 bases identical to TRBD2. The assigned J gene may be wrong: the sequence end matches TRBJ2-5 better. The CDR3 totals 15 residues. CDR3 sequence reads: CASSFSGLAKETQYF. The CDR3 region has the DNA TGTGCCAGCAGTTTTTCTGGACTAGCTAAAGAGACCCAGTACTTC.

This chain joins TRBV3-1 and TRBJ2-3; no reliable D call. V was pared by 7 bases and J by 6 bases, with 14 bases between. The CDR3 has 13 residues. Germline assignment: CDR1 LGHDT and CDR2 YNNKEL (reference sequence). In DNA form, the CDR3 reads TGTGCCAGCACACCAGGCCCTGGGGATACGCAGTATTTT. Protein product: CASTPGPGDTQYF.

This clonotype was counted between two and nine times. J is TRBJ2-7 and V is TRBV6-6; D remains unclear. The CDR3 is made up of 15 amino acids. Per the germline V gene, CDR1 is MNHNY and CDR2 is SVGAGI (reference sequence). Trimming cost V 0 bases and J 0 bases, with 9 bases left between them. The CDR3 bases are TGTGCCAGCAGTTACTCGGGTGGGGTCTCCTACGAGCAGTACTTC. Translating it yields CASSYSGGVSYEQYF.

With respect to this clonotype: One end of the junction is discordant with germline, which a read error may explain. The genes are TRBV6-2 or TRBV6-3 and TRBJ2-5; D is perhaps TRBD2 (5 bases). Germline V lookup: CDR1 MNHEY, CDR2 SVGEGT. This CDR3 is 11 amino acids long. CDR3 DNA: TGTGTCAGCACTCGGGGAGAGACCCAGTACTTC. Protein: CVSTRGETQYF.

V usage is TRBV5-4 and J usage is TRBJ2-3; D not certain. Germline assignment: CDR1 SGHNT and CDR2 YYREEE (reference sequence). The CDR3 extends over 13 amino acids. V shed 4 bases and J shed 2 bases, with 8 bases lying between them. The CDR3 DNA sequence: TGTGCCAGCAGCGCCCGGGCCACAGATACGCAGTATTTT. The encoded protein is CASSARATDTQYF.

This clonotype was seen more than once but under ten times. The V and J genes are TRBV9 and TRBJ2-1; 11 nucleotides agree with TRBD2. The CDR3 contains 17 residues. V gave up 4 bases and J gave up 8 bases; unmatched junction bases: 14. Germline loops: CDR1 SGDLS, CDR2 YYNGEE. CDR3 in DNA: TGTGCCAGCAGCCCCCGACCCGCTAGCGGGAGGTGGGATGAGCAGTTCTTC. Its translation: CASSPRPASGRWDEQFF.

The count of this clonotype is one. CDR3 amino acids: CASSAGQAGGYNEQYF. CDR3 DNA sequence: TGTGCCAGCAGTGCAGGACAGGCCGGGGGATACAATGAGCAGTACTTC. The chain combines TRBV25-1 with TRBJ2-1; a weak D match, TRBD1 (7 bases). The J call may be faulty, since TRBJ2-7 better matches the DNA end. CDR3 length: 16 amino acids. From germline, CDR1 is MGHDK and CDR2 SYGVNS.

This clonotype has a handful of counts. The genes are TRBV3-1 and TRBJ2-5, with D perhaps TRBD1 or TRBD2 (5 bases each). Germline-derived CDR1 and CDR2 are LGHDT and YNNKEL (reference sequence). The CDR3 covers 16 residues. Trimming removed 0 bases from V and 4 bases from J, with 15 bases in between. CDR3 DNA: TGTGCCAGCAGCCAAGACACGGGGCTTAGGGGAGAGACCCAGTACTTC. Translation gives CASSQDTGLRGETQYF.

The V and J genes are TRBV20-1 and TRBJ1-4, with 8 bases fitting TRBD1. CDR1 and CDR2 from the germline V gene are DFQATT and SNEGSKA (reference sequence). This CDR3 is built from 16 residues. V lost 6 bases, J lost 3 bases, and 12 bases stayed unmatched. The CDR3 region is CSAKTSTGESNEKLFF. CDR3 nucleotides: TGCAGTGCGAAGACATCGACAGGGGAGTCTAATGAAAAACTGTTTTTT.

The rearrangement links TRBV9 to TRBJ2-7, with D possibly TRBD2 on 5 matching bases. Germline V gene lookup returns CDR1 SGDLS and CDR2 YYNGEE. The ends were cut back, 0 bases at V and 6 bases at J, with 13 bases in the middle. The CDR3 is made up of 14 amino acids. The CDR3 sequence is CASSVATEVGEQYF. CDR3 nucleotide sequence: TGTGCCAGCAGCGTAGCGACGGAGGTGGGCGAGCAGTACTTC.

This clonotype was counted only a few times. This chain uses TRBV12-3 or TRBV12-4 with TRBJ2-1; the match to TRBD2 covers 8 bases. This CDR3 is built from 15 residues. Germline trimming cut 5 bases from V and 4 bases from J; bases unmatched to any gene: 7. The CDR3: CASSTSGSTYNEQFF. Here the CDR3 DNA reads TGTGCCAGCAGTACAAGCGGGAGTACATACAATGAGCAGTTCTTC.

The rearrangement uses TRBV3-1 and TRBJ2-5; 7 bases line up with TRBD1. Trimming cost V 1 base and J 11 bases; bases outside gene matches: 13. The length of the CDR3 is 15 residues. In germline, CDR1 is LGHDT, CDR2 YNNKEL (reference sequence). Here the CDR3 reads CASSQVQGSYNEQYF. CDR3 DNA sequence: TGTGCCAGCAGCCAAGTACAGGGGTCCTACAATGAGCAGTACTTC.

This clonotype appeared a single time. A much larger clonotype is one base distant, so this may be a read error. This chain uses TRBV6-2 or TRBV6-3 with TRBJ2-1, with D tentatively TRBD2 (6 bases). In germline, CDR1 is MNHEY, CDR2 SVGEGT. The V end was cut by 0 bases, the J end by 5 bases, with 11 bases between. The CDR3 extends over 15 amino acids. The CDR3 protein is CASSYSGGSHNEQFF. The DNA of the CDR3 is TGTGCCAGCAGTTACTCCGGGGGTTCCCACAATGAGCAGTTCTTC.

The sample holds a few counts of this clonotype. The rearrangement links TRBV25-1 to TRBJ2-5; 8 bases align to TRBD2. The CDR3 extends over 14 amino acids. Germline V CDR1 and CDR2: MGHDK, SYGVNS. J lost 5 bases, V lost 4 bases, and 6 bases had no gene match. CDR3 sequence: CASSGIPGGETQYF. DNA for the CDR3: TGTGCCAGCAGTGGAATCCCGGGAGGGGAGACCCAGTACTTC.